These 22 T cell receptor beta chains share one sample of origin, sequenced in a study of tumor-infiltrating lymphocytes in oesophageal squamous cell carcinoma. TCRdb re-called the PCR reads with MiXCR, one entry per CDR3 protein. The top ten clones hold 19% of a sample with tens of thousands of distinct CDR3 sequences, roughly a third of them seen once. The sequenced sample consisted of esophageal tumor tissue. The receptors stem from a female donor with esophageal squamous cell carcinoma.

CDR3 region: CASSVAGPRETQYF. In DNA, the CDR3 is TGTGCCAGCAGTGTGGCAGGGCCCAGGGAGACCCAGTACTTC. This chain joins TRBV6-6 and TRBJ2-5, with a weak D call TRBD1 (5 bases). The CDR3 runs to 14 residues. CDR1 and CDR2 from the germline V gene are MNHNY and SVGAGI (reference sequence). With 5 bases removed from V and 5 bases from J, the gap between germline ends came to 15 bases.

The J gene is TRBJ2-5, the V gene TRBV2; either TRBD1 or TRBD2 may fit D (6 bases each). Trimming pared 10 bases from V and 2 bases from J, leaving 11 bases between. The germline V gene encodes CDR1 SNHLY and CDR2 FYNNEI. The CDR3 runs 12 residues. As DNA, the CDR3 is TGTGCCACCCGGGGGCAGCAAGAGACCCAGTACTTC. Protein sequence: CATRGQQETQYF.

In its sample, this clonotype was seen a few times. The J gene is TRBJ2-4, the V gene TRBV19, with D unclear. The J call is uncertain, as TRBJ2-1 better fits the DNA end. Germline loops: CDR1 LNHDA, CDR2 SQIVND (reference sequence). The CDR3 is 13 residues long. The CDR3 nucleotides read TGTGCCAGTAGTATAGATCTAAGGAATGAGCAGTTCTTC. This codes for CASSIDLRNEQFF.

At least ten counts were recorded for this clonotype. This chain links TRBV7-9 with TRBJ2-7; D unclear. The germline V gene has CDR1 SEHNR and CDR2 FQNEAQ (reference sequence). The germline V and J ends were trimmed by 8 bases and 1 base, with 9 bases remaining between them. The CDR3 runs 12 residues. CDR3 region: CASGSDSYEQYF. For the CDR3, the DNA is TGTGCCAGCGGGTCAGATTCCTACGAGCAGTACTTC.

This clonotype was found many times. Because it lacks the conserved phenylalanine or tryptophan at the end, this CDR3 is likely a read error. No DNA is shown, since the ends of the CDR3 on it are uncertain; the CDR3 is the one TCRdb lists. The V call is TRBV7-8, the J call TRBJ2-7; the table's D call TRBD1 went unverified against the DNA. The CDR3 length is 9 residues, termini included. Germline V lookup: CDR1 SGHVS, CDR2 FQNEAQ. The CDR3 loop reads CASSLVVGQ.

This clonotype has a single count. V usage is TRBV4-1 and J usage is TRBJ2-3; 8 bases match TRBD2. The J call could be wrong; TRBJ2-1 is a better fit for the DNA end. Germline values: CDR1 MGHRA, CDR2 YSYEKL. The CDR3 is 21 amino acids. CDR3 amino acids: CASSPGLAGPRDFSSYNEQFF. CDR3 coding DNA: TGCGCCAGCAGCCCGGGGTTAGCGGGACCTCGGGACTTCAGCTCCTACAATGAGCAGTTCTTC.

This clonotype was counted many times. The V and J genes are TRBV28 and TRBJ2-7; a possible D gene is TRBD2 (5 bases). The germline gives CDR1 MDHEN, CDR2 SYDVKM. This CDR3 contains 13 residues. The germline V and J ends were trimmed by 2 bases and 6 bases, with 11 bases remaining between them. The CDR3 nucleotides read TGTGCCAGCAGTTTAGAGAGGGTTCGCGAGCAGTACTTC. It yields the protein CASSLERVREQYF.

This clonotype was counted at least ten times. The chain joins TRBV5-1 to TRBJ1-2; 7 bases match TRBD1. Germline V CDR1 and CDR2: SGHRS, YFSETQ. V was pared by 4 bases and J by 4 bases, with 10 bases of the junction left unmatched. There are 15 residues in the CDR3. The CDR3 nucleotides are TGCGCCAGCAGCCTAACCCGACAGGGCCCCTATGGCTACACCTTC. It translates to CASSLTRQGPYGYTF.

This chain links TRBV6-8 with TRBJ2-3; D may be TRBD2 (6 bases). In germline, CDR1 is MNHGY, CDR2 SAAAGT. V lost 7 bases, J lost 3 bases, and 11 bases lay in between. This CDR3 is 13 amino acids long. The chain's CDR3 is CASTRDSTDTQYF. DNA of the CDR3: TGTGCCAGCACCCGGGACTCGACAGATACGCAGTATTTT.

This clonotype came up a few times. V gene TRBV5-1 combines with J gene TRBJ2-5; 12 bases are shared with TRBD2. The J call may not be correct, given that the DNA end is closer to TRBJ2-1. Per the germline V gene, CDR1 is SGHRS and CDR2 is YFSETQ. The CDR3 covers 16 residues. CDR3 in DNA: TGCGCCAGCAGCGCCCTAGCGGGAGGGTCCCACAATGAGCAGTTCTTC. This encodes CASSALAGGSHNEQFF.

V usage is TRBV2 and J usage is TRBJ2-1; D is undetermined. The J call may be wrong; the DNA end is better matched by TRBJ2-7. The germline CDR1 and CDR2 sequences are SNHLY and FYNNEI. This CDR3 comprises 14 residues. The CDR3 DNA follows: TGTGCCAGCAGTGTTCCCTCCGTGTGGTTTGAGCAGTACTTC. It yields the protein CASSVPSVWFEQYF.

Concerning this clonotype: At one end, the junction sequence differs from germline, possibly due to a read error. V is TRBV6-6 and J is TRBJ2-1; 8 nucleotides agree with TRBD1. The DNA end is a closer match to TRBJ2-5, so the J assignment may be wrong. CDR1 is MNHNY, CDR2 SVGAGI, per germline (reference sequence). The CDR3 sequence is 16 residues long. The CDR3, as DNA: TGTGTCAGCAGTTCACAGGGGGGAGAGGGGGGAGAGATCCAGTACTTC. This encodes CVSSSQGGEGGEIQYF.

In its sample, this clonotype was seen once. This CDR3 is CASSLSRGSNEQFF. DNA for the CDR3: TGTGCCAGCAGCTTATCCCGAGGCTCTAATGAGCAGTTCTTC. V and J are TRBV7-8 and TRBJ2-3; no firm D call. The J call may be incorrect, as the DNA end agrees better with TRBJ2-1. There are 14 residues in the CDR3. CDR1 SGHVS and CDR2 FQNEAQ come from the germline V gene.

There are many counts of this clonotype. The chain uses TRBV6-4 and TRBJ1-1; 8 bases are a match to TRBD1. The length of the CDR3 is 14 residues. V shed 7 bases and J 7 bases; nucleotides not matched to a gene: 11. Germline V gives CDR1 MRHNA, CDR2 SNTAGT. The CDR3 loop is CASKAGTGANEAFF. The CDR3 bases are TGTGCCAGCAAAGCCGGGACAGGCGCAAATGAAGCTTTCTTT.

The sample holds a few counts of this clonotype. This CDR3 fails to terminate in the conserved phenylalanine or tryptophan, so it likely reflects a read error. Because the CDR3's place on the DNA is in doubt, the DNA is left out and the CDR3 is given as listed by TCRdb. The CDR3 here is CASSLASSYEQYFGS. The chain is built from TRBV7-2 and TRBJ2-1. The CDR3 sequence runs 15 residues, both termini included. The germline gives CDR1 SGHTA, CDR2 FQGNSA.

This clonotype was observed many times. V gene TRBV11-3 combines with J gene TRBJ2-7; D is unclear. This CDR3 spans 14 amino acids. Deletions cut 0 bases from V and 2 bases from J, with 8 bases between. Germline V CDR1 and CDR2: SGHNT, YENEEA. In DNA, the CDR3 is TGTGCCAGCAGCTTAGATTCAGCGACCTACGAGCAGTACTTC. It translates to CASSLDSATYEQYF.

J is TRBJ2-2 and V is TRBV12-3 or TRBV12-4; 11 bases line up with TRBD2. The CDR3 consists of 18 residues. Trimming removed 0 bases from V and 5 bases from J; junction bases left unmatched: 8. Written as DNA, the CDR3 is TGTGCCAGCAGTTTAGCGCTAGTAGCGGGAGGGATAACCGGGGAGCTGTTTTTT. Translation: CASSLALVAGGITGELFF.

This clonotype was seen only a few times. The chain has TRBV4-2 and TRBJ1-1; D gene uncertain. The CDR3 covers 14 residues. Germline V lookup: CDR1 LGHNA, CDR2 YNFKEQ. Trimming stripped 0 bases from V and 0 bases from J, with 5 bases between. The CDR3 sequence: CASSQEGLNTEAFF. DNA of the CDR3: TGTGCCAGCAGCCAAGAAGGCCTGAACACTGAAGCTTTCTTT.

This clonotype was found many times. The chain is built from TRBV5-1 and TRBJ1-2; tentative D call: TRBD1 (5 bases). Per the germline V gene, CDR1 is SGHRS and CDR2 is YFSETQ. The CDR3 loop spans 14 amino acids. Trimming left V 0 bases short and J 4 bases short, with 10 bases between. The CDR3 DNA follows: TGCGCCAGCAGCTTGGGAGGGGCAGTCTATGGCTACACCTTC. Translated, it gives CASSLGGAVYGYTF.

This clonotype showed up many times. The chain combines TRBV6-6 with TRBJ2-4; D might be TRBD1 (5 bases). The germline gives CDR1 MNHNY, CDR2 SVGAGI (reference sequence). The CDR3 is 14 amino acids. Trimming took off 2 bases at V and 9 bases at J, with 14 bases between the two ends. CDR3 nucleotide sequence: TGTGCCAGCAGTTACAGGGGCCCCCCAAGCATTCAGTACTTC. It is translated as CASSYRGPPSIQYF.

With regard to this clonotype: This is likely a read error, given that the CDR3 carries no conserved phenylalanine or tryptophan at its end. No DNA is shown, since the ends of the CDR3 on it are uncertain; the CDR3 is the one TCRdb lists. This chain links TRBV6-1 with TRBJ2-7; the table gives TRBD2 as D, unverified against the DNA. 16 amino acids form the CDR3, both terminal residues included. Germline assignment: CDR1 MNHNS and CDR2 SASEGT. The CDR3 spells CASSQEDTNYGYTFGS.

This clonotype was observed once. This rearrangement joins TRBV5-4 to TRBJ2-2, with D uncertain. Trimming took off 3 bases at V and 5 bases at J, with 2 bases between the two ends. Per the germline V gene, CDR1 is SGHNT and CDR2 is YYREEE (reference sequence). The CDR3 spans 11 residues. The CDR3 region is CASSSTGELFF. The CDR3 nucleotides read TGTGCCAGCAGCTCGACCGGGGAGCTGTTTTTT.